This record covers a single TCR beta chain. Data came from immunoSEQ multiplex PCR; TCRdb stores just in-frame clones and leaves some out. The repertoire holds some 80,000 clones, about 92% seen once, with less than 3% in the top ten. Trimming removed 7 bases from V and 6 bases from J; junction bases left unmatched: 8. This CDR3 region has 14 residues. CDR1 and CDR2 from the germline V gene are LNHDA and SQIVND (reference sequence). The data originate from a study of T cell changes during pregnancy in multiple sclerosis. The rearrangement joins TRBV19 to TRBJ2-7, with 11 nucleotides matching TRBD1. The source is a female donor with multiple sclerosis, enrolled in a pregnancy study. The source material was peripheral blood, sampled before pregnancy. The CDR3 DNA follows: TGTGCCAGTACCATAGGGACAGGGGGAGCCGAGCAGTACTTC. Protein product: CASTIGTGGAEQYF.